This entry is about one T cell receptor (beta chain). Its target is unknown. This CDR3 comprises 14 residues. CDR1 is MDHEN, CDR2 SYDVKM, per germline. After removal of 3 bases from V and 6 bases from J, the junction contained 3 bases not matched to a gene. TCRdb keeps only in-frame clones here, not all; method: immunoSEQ multiplex PCR. The sample carries around 150,000 clones, 90% to 95% recorded once. The source of the sample is a study of T cell responses to AZD1222 COVID-19 vaccine. Whole-study findings and limits: After the peak T cell response, and only then, were repertoires sampled. Spike-specific TCR repertoires showed rising breadth and depth after two AZD1222 doses. Spike was spanned by vaccine-associated CD4 TCRs, with dominance at 160-218 and 743-854.

The sequencing used peripheral blood, collected 28 days after the second AZD1222 dose. The clonotype originates from an adult who received the AZD1222 COVID-19 vaccine. V gene TRBV28 combines with J gene TRBJ2-1, with 9 bases matching TRBD2. In DNA, the CDR3 is TGTGCCAGCAGTTTCGGGGGACTAGCCAATGAGCAGTTCTTC. Its protein is CASSFGGLANEQFF.